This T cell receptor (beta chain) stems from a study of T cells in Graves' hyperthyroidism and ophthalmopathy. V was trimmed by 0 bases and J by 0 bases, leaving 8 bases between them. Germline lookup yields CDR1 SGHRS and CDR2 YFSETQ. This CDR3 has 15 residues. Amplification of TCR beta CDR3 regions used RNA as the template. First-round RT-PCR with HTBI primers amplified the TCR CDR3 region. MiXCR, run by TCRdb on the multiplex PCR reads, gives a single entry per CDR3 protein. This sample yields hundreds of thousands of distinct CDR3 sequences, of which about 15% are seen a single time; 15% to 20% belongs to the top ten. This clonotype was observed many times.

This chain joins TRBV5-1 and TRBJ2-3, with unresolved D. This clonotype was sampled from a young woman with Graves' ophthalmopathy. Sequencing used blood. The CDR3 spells CASSLEAASTDTQYF. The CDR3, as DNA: TGCGCCAGCAGCTTGGAAGCTGCTAGCACAGATACGCAGTATTTT.